This T cell receptor beta chain originates from a study of human T cells and chemical hapten exposure. Time point noted: pre-sensitization, week 0. Treatment given: therapeutic diphenylcyclopropenone sensitization with weekly scalp DPC. TCRdb re-called the RACE reads through MiXCR, storing one row per CDR3 protein. The sample holds 380,000 or so distinct CDR3 sequences, approximately 5% seen once. In this sample, this clonotype turned up many times. The CDR3 loop spans 15 amino acids. The V and J ends lost 7 bases and 3 bases respectively, with 16 bases between them. The germline V gene has CDR1 MNHNS and CDR2 SASEGT.

Sequenced material: whole blood, taken in connection with sensitization to the hapten diphenylcyclopropenone (DPC). This sequence was found in a woman younger than 30 with alopecia areata. Some clones in this sample may be carry-over from other donors' samples. The gene calls are TRBV6-1 and TRBJ2-1; no definite D call. CDR3 sequence: CASTMTPTDYNEQFF. CDR3 DNA sequence: TGTGCCAGCACCATGACTCCGACTGACTACAATGAGCAGTTCTTC.